These 10 T cell receptor beta chains share one sample of origin, sequenced in a study of blood T cell repertoires in COVID-19 (dated by TCRdb to the early 2020s). Library creation used the immunoSEQ multiplex PCR assay. Entries here come from immuneACCESS through TCRdb and include only in-frame sequences with V and J called. Some clones fail to appear in such tables; in the studies checked, an unresolved V gene covers under half of the shortfall, and the cause of the remainder is unknown. Across this sample there are approximately 100,000 clones, with 85% seen only once. The top ten constitute roughly 40% of the sample. Sequenced: peripheral blood. The origin of the receptors is a man older than 75 with acute or convalescent COVID-19.

This clone was seen a few times. This chain connects TRBV5-6 to TRBJ2-1; no reliable D call. The CDR3 covers 14 residues. Germline assignment: CDR1 SGHDT and CDR2 YYEEEE. Trimming shortened V by 1 base and J by 6 bases, and 11 bases separated the two germline ends. As DNA, the CDR3 is TGTGCCAGCAGCTTGCTACAAGAGGTCAATGAGCAGTTCTTC. As protein: CASSLLQEVNEQFF.

In its sample, this clone was seen once. This chain connects TRBV10-2 to TRBJ2-1; 10 nucleotides match TRBD2. CDR1 WSHSY and CDR2 SAAADI come from the germline V gene. The CDR3 is 17 residues long. V dropped 3 bases and J dropped 2; count of bases not matched to a gene: 7. In DNA, the CDR3 is TGCGCCAGCAGTGACCCCGGACTAGCGGAAACCTACAATGAGCAGTTCTTC. This sequence encodes CASSDPGLAETYNEQFF.

The chain employs TRBV19 and TRBJ1-4; D is undetermined. The CDR3 sequence is 12 residues long. CDR1 is LNHDA and CDR2 is SQIVND in the germline V gene (reference sequence). V gave up 8 bases and J gave up 7 bases, with 11 bases separating them. The DNA for the CDR3 is TGTGCCAGTTCCGAGCGGGGTGAAAAACTGTTTTTT. Protein: CASSERGEKLFF. The full variable domain, rest sourced from reference TRBV19 and TRBJ1-4, is DGGITQSPKYLFRKEGQNVTLSCEQNLNHDAMYWYRQDPGQGLRLIYYSQIVNDFQKGDIAEGYSVSREKKESFPLTVTSAQKNPTAFYLCASSERGEKLFFGSGTQLSVL.

The chain employs TRBV30 and TRBJ2-7, with a weak D call TRBD1 (5 bases). Trimming shortened V by 2 bases and J by 3 bases, and 11 bases separated the two germline ends. The CDR3 covers 13 residues. Looked up from germline, CDR1 is GTSNPN and CDR2 is SVGIG (reference sequence). CDR3 in amino acids: CAWSLGPYYEQYF. CDR3 DNA sequence: TGTGCCTGGAGTTTGGGGCCTTACTACGAGCAGTACTTC.

The chain couples TRBV14 to TRBJ2-5; 11 nucleotides agree with TRBD1. Germline assignment: CDR1 SGHDN and CDR2 FVKESK. The trim removed 4 bases at V and 2 bases at J, leaving 3 bases unmatched. This CDR3 is 15 amino acids long. The CDR3 nucleotides read TGTGCCAGCAGCCCTTGGGACAGGGGGCAAGAGACCCAGTACTTC. Translation: CASSPWDRGQETQYF.

The chain employs TRBV18 and TRBJ2-2; weak D call: TRBD2 (6 bases). V was shortened by 2 bases and J by 6 bases, with 7 bases between the two germline ends. This CDR3 is built from 13 residues. The germline CDR1 and CDR2 sequences are KGHSH and LQKENI. The CDR3 sequence is CASSPGGAGELFF. The DNA of the CDR3 is TGTGCCAGCTCACCAGGCGGGGCCGGGGAGCTGTTTTTT. The complete variable domain, with remaining parts taken from reference TRBV18 and TRBJ2-2, reads NAGVMQNPRHLVRRRGQEARLRCSPMKGHSHVYWYRQLPEEGLKFMVYLQKENIIDESGMPKERFSAEFPKEGPSILRIQQVVRGDSAAYFCASSPGGAGELFFGEGSRLTVL.

The genes are TRBV6-5 and TRBJ1-5; 7 nucleotides agree with TRBD1. There are 15 residues in the CDR3. Trimming at V came to 7 bases and at J to 6 bases, leaving 12 bases not matched to a gene. The germline V gene encodes CDR1 MNHEY and CDR2 SVGAGI. CDR3 sequence (DNA): TGTGCCAGCACCCCAGAGGGGGCGATTGGTCAGCCCCAGCATTTT. The encoded protein is CASTPEGAIGQPQHF.

This clone showed up just once. V is TRBV15 and J is TRBJ2-7; 10 bases match TRBD1. CDR3 length: 17 amino acids. The V gene end was trimmed by 2 bases and the J gene end by 4 bases; junction bases not matched to a gene: 11. CDR1 is LNHNV, CDR2 YYDKDF, per germline (reference sequence). The CDR3 DNA reads as TGTGCCACCAGCAGAAGCCGGGACAGGGGAGCGGGGTACGAGCAGTACTTC. It codes for CATSRSRDRGAGYEQYF.

V gene TRBV7-9 combines with J gene TRBJ1-5, with 7 bases that match TRBD1. This CDR3 spans 15 amino acids. Trimming at V came to 5 bases and at J to 4 bases, leaving 8 bases not matched to a gene. The germline V gene encodes CDR1 SEHNR and CDR2 FQNEAQ (reference sequence). The CDR3 loop reads CASSQDRASNQPQHF. In nucleotides, the CDR3 is TGTGCCAGCAGCCAAGACAGGGCGAGTAATCAGCCCCAGCATTTT. The complete variable domain, with remaining parts taken from reference TRBV7-9 and TRBJ1-5, reads DTGVSQNPRHKITKRGQNVTFRCDPISEHNRLYWYRQTLGQGPEFLTYFQNEAQLEKSRLLSDRFSAERPKGSFSTLEIQRTEQGDSAMYLCASSQDRASNQPQHFGDGTRLSIL.

This rearrangement joins TRBV15 to TRBJ1-4, with 10 bases lining up with TRBD1. Germline values: CDR1 LNHNV, CDR2 YYDKDF (reference sequence). This CDR3 has 17 amino acids. V shed 5 bases, J shed 1 base, and the junction held 7 bases outside the gene matches. The CDR3 coding sequence is TGTGCCACCAGCTGGACAGGGGGAACGGGAACTAATGAAAAACTGTTTTTT. This sequence encodes CATSWTGGTGTNEKLFF.